Below, one T cell receptor beta chain is given with its context. Its antigen remains unidentified. The record originates from a study of CD8 T cells in ankylosing spondylitis. Regarding the study as a whole: A TCR beta motif of about 8 highly homologous variants appeared characteristic of ankylosing spondylitis blood.

Between the trimmed V and J ends, which lost 0 bases and 0 bases, there was a span of 14 bases. The CDR3 spans 17 residues. Germline values: CDR1 MNHEY, CDR2 SMNVEV (reference sequence). Each CDR3 protein is one row after TCRdb ran MiXCR on the 5' RACE reads. The top ten hold more than 9% of the sample, which has around 120,000 distinct CDR3 sequences, approximately 25% seen once. The clonotype was recovered from a male donor with ankylosing spondylitis. The chain has TRBV27 and TRBJ1-1, with D unresolved. The sequencing input was synovial fluid, either unsorted or a sorted T cell fraction (not recorded which). The CDR3 DNA sequence: TGTGCCAGCAGTTTATCATTTGTCGGTTCGCTGAACACTGAAGCTTTCTTT. It codes for CASSLSFVGSLNTEAFF.